The entry below gives a single TCR beta chain sequence along with its context. Its antigen is not identified. The authors made cDNA by 5'RACE with 10-nucleotide random UMIs. Each CDR3 protein is one row after TCRdb ran MiXCR on the 5' RACE reads. The table records approximately 90,000 distinct CDR3 sequences, around 3.3% of them present only once. The data were obtained in a study of neurological immune-mediated disorders. Whole-study results and caveats: The authors found no clinical or MRI feature associated with the multiple sclerosis repertoire cluster.

This sequence was found in a woman aged 18 to 35 with multiple sclerosis. Material for sequencing was PBMCs.

DNA for the CDR3: TGTGCCTGGAGACTCTCTCTGGGCGTTGAACAGCCCCAGCATTTT. Protein sequence: CAWRLSLGVEQPQHF. The rearrangement links TRBV30 to TRBJ1-5; D remains ambiguous. V shed 3 bases and J shed 7 bases, with 19 bases lying between them. The CDR3 is made up of 15 amino acids. Germline CDR1 reads GTSNPN; CDR2 reads SVGIG (reference sequence). Looking up the rest from reference TRBV30 and TRBJ1-5 gives the full variable domain: SQTIHQWPATLVQPVGSPLSLECTVEGTSNPNLYWYRQAAGRGLQLLFYSVGIGQISSEVPQNLSASRPQDRQFILSSKKLLLSDSGFYLCAWRLSLGVEQPQHFGDGTRLSIL.